These T cell receptor beta chains were read from a single sample in a study of cytomegalovirus exposure and HLA in healthy donors. Generated by immunoSEQ multiplex PCR, the TCRdb table keeps only in-frame clones and is missing some. The sample contains under 150,000 clones, 8.9% of which appear only once. The sample comprised PBMCs. The receptors here all came from a woman aged 40 to 55 in good health and CMV-seropositive. The CDR3 runs from the conserved cysteine through the conserved F or W. The order of the fields is D gene, clone size, V gene, J gene, CDR3 DNA, CDR3 protein. A D gene is named only where the DNA matches it firmly. Only some rows state a clone size, as once, few, many or a class for expanded clones.

D: .; size: .; V: TRBV15; J: TRBJ1-6; DNA: TGTGCCACCAGCAGAGCGAAGTCCGGGACAATGGATTCACCCCTCCACTTT; CDR3: CATSRAKSGTMDSPLHF
D: TRBD1; size: few; V: TRBV2; J: TRBJ2-5; DNA: TGTGCCAGCAGAGGCGGACAGGGGAGCATGGAGACCCAGTACTTC; CDR3: CASRGGQGSMETQYF
D: .; size: few; V: TRBV20-1; J: TRBJ1-2; DNA: TGCAGTGCTACAGGGGTCGGCTACACCTTC; CDR3: CSATGVGYTF
D: TRBD2; size: few; V: TRBV5-4; J: TRBJ2-1; DNA: TGTGCCAGCAGCCCCGGACTAGCGGGGGACTACAATGAGCAGTTCTTC; CDR3: CASSPGLAGDYNEQFF
D: .; size: .; V: TRBV19; J: TRBJ1-6; DNA: TGTGCCAGTAGGCCGACAGACTATAATTCACCCCTCCACTTT; CDR3: CASRPTDYNSPLHF
D: .; size: many; V: TRBV7-9; J: TRBJ1-5; DNA: TGTGCCAGCAGCTCGGGAGCCAATCAGCCCCAGCATTTT; CDR3: CASSSGANQPQHF
D: TRBD1; size: .; V: TRBV5-1; J: TRBJ2-1; DNA: TGCGCCAGCAGCTTTCAGACGGGACAGGGGGGCAATGAGCAGTTCTTC; CDR3: CASSFQTGQGGNEQFF
D: TRBD2; size: few; V: TRBV29-1; J: TRBJ2-1; DNA: TGCAGCGTTGAAGCGGGAGCGGGGGGTTCCTACAATGAGCAGTTCTTC; CDR3: CSVEAGAGGSYNEQFF
D: .; size: .; V: TRBV6-5; J: TRBJ1-3; DNA: TGTGCCAGCAAGGGGGGGCCGATCTCTGGAAACACCATATATTTT; CDR3: CASKGGPISGNTIYF
D: TRBD1; size: .; V: TRBV11-1; J: TRBJ1-2; DNA: TGTGCCAGCAGCTTACCGGGACAGGCTAGACACGGCTACACCTTC; CDR3: CASSLPGQARHGYTF
D: TRBD1; size: .; V: TRBV6-5; J: TRBJ2-1; DNA: TGTGCCAGCAGCTACAGGGGGCGATACAATGAGCGGTTCTTC; CDR3: CASSYRGRYNERFF
D: TRBD2; size: few; V: TRBV19; J: TRBJ2-1; DNA: TGTGCCAGTAGTCCTCGGACTAGCGGTACGCAGTTCTTC; CDR3: CASSPRTSGTQFF
D: .; size: few; V: TRBV7-6; J: TRBJ2-7; DNA: TGTGCCAGGATGGGTTTTACAGGGCCGACCCCCTACGAGCAGTACTTC; CDR3: CARMGFTGPTPYEQYF
D: TRBD2; size: .; V: TRBV7-3; J: TRBJ2-3; DNA: TGTGCCAGCAGCCGGGGGGTTGTCAGCACAGATACGCAGTATTTT; CDR3: CASSRGVVSTDTQYF